These 6 T cell receptor beta chains were sequenced from one sample in a study of T cell responses to AZD1222 COVID-19 vaccine. Data came from immunoSEQ multiplex PCR; TCRdb stores just in-frame clones and leaves some out. The sample shows roughly 96,000 clones, 88% of them seen only once. The specimen comprised peripheral blood, sampled 28 days after the second AZD1222 dose. The source of these receptors is an adult who received the AZD1222 COVID-19 vaccine.

This clone was found once. This sequence joins TRBV5-1 and TRBJ1-1, with 8 bases fitting TRBD1. The CDR3 totals 14 residues. CDR1 is SGHRS, CDR2 YFSETQ, per germline. Germline trimming cut 3 bases from V and 1 base from J; bases unmatched to any gene: 2. CDR3 sequence reads: CASSSGTGNTEAFF. The CDR3 bases are TGCGCCAGCAGCTCTGGGACAGGGAACACTGAAGCTTTCTTT.

The chain joins TRBV5-5 to TRBJ2-1; 8 bases fit TRBD1. Germline CDR1 reads SGHKS; CDR2 reads YYEKEE (reference sequence). After removal of 0 bases from V and 8 bases from J, the junction contained 4 bases not matched to a gene. There are 14 residues in the CDR3. The CDR3 nucleotides are TGTGCCAGCAGCTTGGCAGGGGGCATAGATGAGCAGTTCTTC. It translates to CASSLAGGIDEQFF.

V gene TRBV29-1 combines with J gene TRBJ1-1; TRBD1 matches 7 bases. The CDR3 spans 12 residues. Trimming cost V 7 bases and J 7 bases; bases outside gene matches: 9. Per germline, CDR1 SQVTM and CDR2 ANQGSEA. CDR3 sequence (DNA): TGCAGCGCTGAGGGGGCGCTGAATGAAGCTTTCTTT. Protein: CSAEGALNEAFF.

V gene TRBV29-1 combines with J gene TRBJ2-3, with 8 nucleotides matching TRBD1. The V segment lost 6 bases and the J segment 2 bases; nucleotides outside the gene matches: 7. The germline V gene encodes CDR1 SQVTM and CDR2 ANQGSEA. The length of the CDR3 is 14 residues. The CDR3 DNA follows: TGCAGCGTGCCGGGACAGGACCTCACAGATACGCAGTATTTT. Residues: CSVPGQDLTDTQYF.

The chain has TRBV6-5 and TRBJ1-1; unclear D gene. The germline V and J ends were trimmed by 2 bases and 4 bases, with 14 bases remaining between them. CDR3 length: 15 residues. CDR1 is MNHEY, CDR2 SVGAGI, per germline. In DNA form, the CDR3 reads TGTGCCAGCAGTTACGCACCGGGCCGGGGCACTGAAGCTTTCTTT. Translation: CASSYAPGRGTEAFF.

This chain joins TRBV7-9 and TRBJ1-5; D not certain. The CDR3 is 13 residues long. Germline lookup yields CDR1 SEHNR and CDR2 FQNEAQ (reference sequence). Trimming removed 4 bases at V and 2 bases at J, with 6 bases between. The chain's CDR3 is CASSWAGNQPQHF. As DNA, the CDR3 is TGTGCCAGCAGCTGGGCGGGCAATCAGCCCCAGCATTTT.